This record concerns one T cell receptor beta chain sequence. These data are taken from a study of blood T cell repertoires in COVID-19. Trimming cost V 8 bases and J 0 bases, with 8 bases left between them. CDR1 and CDR2 from the germline V gene are SNHLY and FYNNEI. The CDR3 has 12 amino acids. Sequenced by immunoSEQ multiplex PCR; TCRdb stores in-frame clones only, minus some. The table includes roughly 250,000 clones, approximately 84% detected once. The sample consisted of peripheral blood. This chain joins TRBV2 and TRBJ2-7; possibly TRBD1 for D (5 bases). The clonotype comes from a man aged 50 or older with acute or convalescent COVID-19. The CDR3 here is CASGHVSYEQYF. CDR3 DNA: TGTGCCAGCGGACATGTCTCCTACGAGCAGTACTTC.